This T cell receptor (beta chain) was retrieved from a study of CD8+CD57+ T cells in acquired aplastic anemia. The CDR3 runs to 17 residues. Germline CDR1 MGHRA, CDR2 YSYEKL. Germline trimming cut 0 bases from V and 2 bases from J; bases unmatched to any gene: 7. The study profiled TCR beta VDJ and CDR3 using genomic DNA as template. MiXCR was run by TCRdb on the reads, yielding one entry per CDR3 protein. The sample has a few hundred thousand distinct CDR3 sequences; roughly 64% are singletons. This clonotype showed up many times. This clonotype was sampled from a human donor in good health, serving as a control. The specimen sequenced was sorted CD4+, CD8+, or CD8+CD57+ T cells (not recorded which) from PBMCs. The rearrangement links TRBV4-1 to TRBJ2-3; 8 nucleotides agree with TRBD2. CDR3 sequence (DNA): TGCGCCAGCAGCCAAGATCCCAGCGGGGGAGTCACAGATACGCAGTATTTT. Residues: CASSQDPSGGVTDTQYF.